What follows describes a single T cell receptor beta chain. Under the authors' procedure: Amplification with reference gene primers provided the estimates of nucleated cell counts. Method: immunoSEQ multiplex PCR; TCRdb's copy keeps in-frame clones and lacks some. The V and J calls and clone size come from that table; D and trimming were worked out from the DNA. This sample has 160,000 or so clones, with under 90% found just once. The sample originates from a study of blood T cell repertoires in COVID-19. Whole-study context: PBMCs, B-cell-depleted T cells, or T cells provided the cDNA or gDNA that made up the material.

This CDR3 comprises 14 residues. Germline-derived CDR1 and CDR2 are SGHAT and FQDESV (reference sequence). J gave up 4 bases and V 5 bases, and 6 bases lay outside the gene matches. Sequencing input: PBMCs or T cells enriched from blood (not recorded which). The sequence came from a man aged 55 to 70 who had recovered from COVID-19. The chain uses TRBV11-1 and TRBJ2-7; 9 bases are shared with TRBD1. In DNA form, the CDR3 reads TGTGCCAGCAGCATACAGGGGGCTGTGTACGAGCAGTACTTC. Protein sequence: CASSIQGAVYEQYF.